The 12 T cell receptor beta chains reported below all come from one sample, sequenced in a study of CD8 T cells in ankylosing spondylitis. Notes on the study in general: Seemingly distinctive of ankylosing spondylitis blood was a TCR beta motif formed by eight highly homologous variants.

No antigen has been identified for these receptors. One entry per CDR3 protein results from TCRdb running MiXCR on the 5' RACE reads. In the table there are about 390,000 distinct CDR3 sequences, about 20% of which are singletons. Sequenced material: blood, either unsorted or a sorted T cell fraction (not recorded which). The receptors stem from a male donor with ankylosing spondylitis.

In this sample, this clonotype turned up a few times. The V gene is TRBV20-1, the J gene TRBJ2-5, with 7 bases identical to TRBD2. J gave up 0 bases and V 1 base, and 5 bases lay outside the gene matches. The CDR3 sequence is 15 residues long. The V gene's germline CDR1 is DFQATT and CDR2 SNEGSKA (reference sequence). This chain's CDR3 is CSARVDSGYQETQYF. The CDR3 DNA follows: TGCAGTGCTAGAGTGGATAGCGGGTACCAAGAGACCCAGTACTTC.

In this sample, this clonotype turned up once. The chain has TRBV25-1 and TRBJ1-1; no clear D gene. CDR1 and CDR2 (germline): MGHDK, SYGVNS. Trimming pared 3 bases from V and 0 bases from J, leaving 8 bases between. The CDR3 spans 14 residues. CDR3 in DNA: TGTGCCAGCAGTGATCTCATTATGAACACTGAAGCTTTCTTT. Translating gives CASSDLIMNTEAFF. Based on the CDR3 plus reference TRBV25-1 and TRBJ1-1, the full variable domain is EADIYQTPRYLVIGTGKKITLECSQTMGHDKMYWYQQDPGMELHLIHYSYGVNSTEKGDLSSESTVSRIRTEHFPLTLESARPSHTSQYLCASSDLIMNTEAFFGQGTRLTVV.

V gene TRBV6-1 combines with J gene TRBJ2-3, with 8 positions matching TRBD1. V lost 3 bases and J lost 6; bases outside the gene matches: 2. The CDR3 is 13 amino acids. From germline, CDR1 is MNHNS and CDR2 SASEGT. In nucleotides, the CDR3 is TGTGCCAGCAGTGAGAGGGACAGGGATACGCAGTATTTT. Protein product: CASSERDRDTQYF.

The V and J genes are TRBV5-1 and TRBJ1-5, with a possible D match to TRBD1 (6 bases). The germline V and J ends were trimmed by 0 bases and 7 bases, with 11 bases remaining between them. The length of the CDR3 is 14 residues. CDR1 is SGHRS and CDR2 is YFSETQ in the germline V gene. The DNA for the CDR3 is TGCGCCAGCAGCTTGGGCCCAGGGGTCCAGCCCCAGCATTTT. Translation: CASSLGPGVQPQHF.

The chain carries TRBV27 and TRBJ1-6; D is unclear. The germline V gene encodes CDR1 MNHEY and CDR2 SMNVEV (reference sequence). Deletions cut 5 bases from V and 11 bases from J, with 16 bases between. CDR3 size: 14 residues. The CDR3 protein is CASSQTPVETPLHF. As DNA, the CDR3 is TGTGCCAGCAGTCAGACACCGGTCGAGACACCCCTCCACTTT.

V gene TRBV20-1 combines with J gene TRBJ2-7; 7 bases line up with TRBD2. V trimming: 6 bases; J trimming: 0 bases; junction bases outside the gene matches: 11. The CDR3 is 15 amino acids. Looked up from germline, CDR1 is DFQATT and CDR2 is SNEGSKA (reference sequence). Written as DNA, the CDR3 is TGCAGTGCCTTCGACCTAGCGGCAAGCTCCTACGAGCAGTACTTC. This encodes CSAFDLAASSYEQYF.

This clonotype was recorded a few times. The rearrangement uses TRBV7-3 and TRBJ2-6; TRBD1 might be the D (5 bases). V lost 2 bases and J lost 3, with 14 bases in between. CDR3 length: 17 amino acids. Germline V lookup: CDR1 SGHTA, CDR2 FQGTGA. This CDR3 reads CASSLSGARSGANVLTF. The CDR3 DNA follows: TGTGCCAGCAGCTTATCTGGGGCTAGAAGTGGGGCCAACGTCCTGACTTTC.

This CDR3 is CASSRTGFAEAFF. In DNA, the CDR3 is TGTGCCAGCAGTCGTACAGGGTTTGCTGAAGCTTTCTTT. This chain links TRBV6-1 with TRBJ1-1, with a tentative D call TRBD1 (6 bases). Looked up from germline, CDR1 is MNHNS and CDR2 is SASEGT. CDR3 size: 13 residues. V gave up 5 bases and J gave up 6 bases, with 13 bases separating them.

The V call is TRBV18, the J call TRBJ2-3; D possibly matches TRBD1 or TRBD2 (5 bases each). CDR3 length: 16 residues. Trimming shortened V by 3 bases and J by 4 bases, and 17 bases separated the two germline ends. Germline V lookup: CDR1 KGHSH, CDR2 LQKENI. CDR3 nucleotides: TGTGCCAGCTCACCTCTACTAGGGGTCCCTTCAGATACGCAGTATTTT. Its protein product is CASSPLLGVPSDTQYF.

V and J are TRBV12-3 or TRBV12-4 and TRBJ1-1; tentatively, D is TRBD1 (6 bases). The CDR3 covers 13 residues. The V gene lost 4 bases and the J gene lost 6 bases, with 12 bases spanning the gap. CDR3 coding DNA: TGTGCCAGCAGTTCACATGACAGGCCTGAAGCTTTCTTT. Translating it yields CASSSHDRPEAFF.

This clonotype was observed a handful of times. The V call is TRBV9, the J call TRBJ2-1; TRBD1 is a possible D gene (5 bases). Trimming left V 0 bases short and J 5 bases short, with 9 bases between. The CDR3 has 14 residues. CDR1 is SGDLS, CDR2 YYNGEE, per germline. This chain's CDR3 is CASSVAGIHNEQFF. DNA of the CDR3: TGTGCCAGCAGCGTAGCAGGGATACACAATGAGCAGTTCTTC.

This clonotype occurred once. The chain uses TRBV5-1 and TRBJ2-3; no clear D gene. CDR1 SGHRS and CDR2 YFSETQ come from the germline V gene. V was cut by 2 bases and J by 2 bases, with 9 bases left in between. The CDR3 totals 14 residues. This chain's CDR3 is CASSFTRNTDTQYF. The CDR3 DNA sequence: TGCGCCAGCAGCTTTACCCGAAACACAGATACGCAGTATTTT.